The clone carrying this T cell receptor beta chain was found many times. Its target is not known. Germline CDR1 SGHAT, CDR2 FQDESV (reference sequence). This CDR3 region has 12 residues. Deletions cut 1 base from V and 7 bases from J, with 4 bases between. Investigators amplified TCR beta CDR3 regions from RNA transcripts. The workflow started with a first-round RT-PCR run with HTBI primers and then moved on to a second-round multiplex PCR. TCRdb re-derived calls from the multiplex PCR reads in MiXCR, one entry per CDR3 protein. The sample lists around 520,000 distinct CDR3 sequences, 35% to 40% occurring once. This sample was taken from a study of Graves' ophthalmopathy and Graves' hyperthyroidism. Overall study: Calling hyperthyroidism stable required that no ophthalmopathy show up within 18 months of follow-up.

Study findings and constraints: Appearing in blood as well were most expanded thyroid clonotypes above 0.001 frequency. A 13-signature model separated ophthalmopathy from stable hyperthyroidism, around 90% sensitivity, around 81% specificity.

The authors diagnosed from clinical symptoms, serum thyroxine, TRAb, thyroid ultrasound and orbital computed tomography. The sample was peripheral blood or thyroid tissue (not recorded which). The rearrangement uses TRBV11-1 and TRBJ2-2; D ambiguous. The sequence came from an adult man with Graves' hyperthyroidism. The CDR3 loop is CASSLVGGELFF. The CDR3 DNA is TGTGCCAGCAGCTTAGTGGGCGGGGAGCTGTTTTTT.